The rows below give T cell receptor beta chains drawn from one sample of a study of blood T cell repertoires in COVID-19. Generated by immunoSEQ multiplex PCR, the TCRdb table keeps only in-frame clones and is missing some. The sample contains roughly 52,000 clones, just under 90% of which appear only once. The sequenced sample consisted of peripheral blood. These receptors originate from a man aged 45-65 years with acute or convalescent COVID-19. The CDR3 runs from the conserved cysteine through the conserved F or W. The order of the fields is J gene, D gene, V gene, CDR3 protein. D genes are given only for firm matches.

TRBJ1-1	.	TRBV4-2	CASSRTGSTEAFF
TRBJ1-1	TRBD1	TRBV19	CASSPGTAVTEAFF
TRBJ2-5	TRBD1	TRBV10-3	CAISVGTAQETQYF
TRBJ1-1	.	TRBV4-1	CASSQVREATEAFF
TRBJ2-2	TRBD1	TRBV5-1	CASSLYGTGDTGELFF
TRBJ2-5	.	TRBV18	CASSPRSGKETQYF
TRBJ1-1	.	TRBV30	CAWSPPRGRAFF
TRBJ1-4	TRBD1	TRBV10-3	CAISDHRGQGEKLFF
TRBJ2-5	.	TRBV7-3	CASSLMGRGNRETQYF
TRBJ2-1	TRBD2	TRBV24-1	CATSDLRSGRGNEQFF
TRBJ1-2	TRBD1	TRBV6-1	CASRPGQDYGYTF
TRBJ1-1	TRBD1	TRBV18	CASSPPGQAPNTEAFF
TRBJ1-5	TRBD1	TRBV7-2	CASSFRTGGYQPQHF
TRBJ2-1	.	TRBV15	CATSRNPSVPAYNEQFF
TRBJ1-2	TRBD1	TRBV19	CASRKGAGNGYTF
TRBJ2-5	.	TRBV11-2	CASSLGWGLRETQYF
TRBJ1-6	TRBD1	TRBV19	CASSGRTGGNSPLHF
TRBJ1-6	TRBD1	TRBV6-5	CASSRQGSPLHF
TRBJ1-5	TRBD1	TRBV5-6	CASSSTGGSQPQHF
TRBJ1-2	.	TRBV7-9	CASSFNIGEIGYGYTF
TRBJ2-7	.	TRBV10-1	CASSERGIYEQYF
TRBJ2-2	.	TRBV7-8	CASSLARVNTGELFF
TRBJ2-7	.	TRBV4-1	CASSQASPGRYEQYF
TRBJ2-7	.	TRBV12-3/TRBV12-4	CASSQRGEQYF
TRBJ2-7	TRBD1	TRBV28	CASSLTGGLSYEQYF
TRBJ2-7	TRBD2	TRBV5-4	CASSLGLAGGTTYEQYF
TRBJ2-7	TRBD2	TRBV5-1	CASRREAYEQYF
TRBJ2-1	.	TRBV20-1	CSARGQSEQFF
TRBJ1-4	TRBD1	TRBV15	CATSRKIPGQGVEKLFF
TRBJ2-7	TRBD2	TRBV18	CASSPPGLAGPYEQYF
TRBJ1-1	TRBD1	TRBV7-3	CASSSGGNTEAFF
TRBJ2-1	TRBD2	TRBV3-1/TRBV3-2	CASSQVSGSGNEQFF
TRBJ2-3	.	TRBV30	CAWSPPILDTQYF
TRBJ2-7	TRBD1	TRBV7-9	CASSSDRVEYF
TRBJ1-1	.	TRBV5-8	CASSLTGVTEAFF
TRBJ2-1	.	TRBV27	CASSLPPDEQFF
TRBJ1-6	.	TRBV5-1	CASRRDMGNSPLHF
TRBJ2-2	.	TRBV30	CAWSRKELFF
TRBJ2-5	TRBD1	TRBV5-1	CASSPRGQGETQYF
TRBJ1-6	.	TRBV5-6	CASSLTITNSPLHF
TRBJ2-6	.	TRBV9	CASSVATTGGIEANVLTF
TRBJ1-4	TRBD1	TRBV9	CASSRDSEKLFF
TRBJ1-6	.	TRBV2	CASSEQDLNSPLHF
TRBJ2-7	.	TRBV4-2	CASSQDRSGWTYEQYF
TRBJ2-1	.	TRBV28	CASSRSGTYNEQFF
TRBJ2-7	.	TRBV9	CASSVGGMTYEQYF
TRBJ1-2	.	TRBV11-1	CASSKSGTRDYYGYTF
TRBJ2-5	TRBD1	TRBV24-1	CATSDFPGQGGETQYF